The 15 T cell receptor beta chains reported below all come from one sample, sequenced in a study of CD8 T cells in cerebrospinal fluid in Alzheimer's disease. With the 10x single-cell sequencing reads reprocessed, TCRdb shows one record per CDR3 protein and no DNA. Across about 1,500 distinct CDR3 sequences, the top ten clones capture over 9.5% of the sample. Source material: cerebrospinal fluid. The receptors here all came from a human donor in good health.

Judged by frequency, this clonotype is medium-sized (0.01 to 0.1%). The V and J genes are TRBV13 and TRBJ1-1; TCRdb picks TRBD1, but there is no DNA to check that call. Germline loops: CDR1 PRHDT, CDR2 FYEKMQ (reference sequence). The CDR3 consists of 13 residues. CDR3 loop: CASSLRDRTEAFF.

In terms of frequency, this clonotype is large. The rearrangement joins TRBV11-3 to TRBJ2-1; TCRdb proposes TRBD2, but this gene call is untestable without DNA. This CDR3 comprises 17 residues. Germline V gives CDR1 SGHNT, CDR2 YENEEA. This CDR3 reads CASSLRSGTSGNNEQFF.

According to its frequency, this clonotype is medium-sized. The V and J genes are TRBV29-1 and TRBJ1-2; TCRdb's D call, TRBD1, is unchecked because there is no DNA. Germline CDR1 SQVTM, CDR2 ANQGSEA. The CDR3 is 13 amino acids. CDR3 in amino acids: CSVETGINYGYTF.

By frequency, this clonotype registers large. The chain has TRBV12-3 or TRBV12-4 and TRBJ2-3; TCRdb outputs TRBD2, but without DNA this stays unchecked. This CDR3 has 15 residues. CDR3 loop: CASSFWRGNTDTQYF.

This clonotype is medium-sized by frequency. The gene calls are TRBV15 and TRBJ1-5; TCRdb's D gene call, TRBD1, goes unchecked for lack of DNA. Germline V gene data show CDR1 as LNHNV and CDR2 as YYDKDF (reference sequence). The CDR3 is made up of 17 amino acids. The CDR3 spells CATSRGHGQGKNQPQHF.

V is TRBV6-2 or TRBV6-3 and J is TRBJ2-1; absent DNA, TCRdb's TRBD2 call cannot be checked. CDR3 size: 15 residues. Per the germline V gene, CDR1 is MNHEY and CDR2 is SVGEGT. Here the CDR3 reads CASSPELAGVNEQFF.

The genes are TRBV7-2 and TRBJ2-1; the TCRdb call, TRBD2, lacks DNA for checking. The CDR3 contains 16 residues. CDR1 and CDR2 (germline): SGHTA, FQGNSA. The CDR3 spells CASSPNSGRPYNEQFF.

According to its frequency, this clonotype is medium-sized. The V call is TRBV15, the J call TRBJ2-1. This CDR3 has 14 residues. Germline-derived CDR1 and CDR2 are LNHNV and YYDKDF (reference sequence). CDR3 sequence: CATSRDLSYNEQFF. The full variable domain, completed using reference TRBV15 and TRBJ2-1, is DAMVIQNPRYQVTQFGKPVTLSCSQTLNHNVMYWYQQKSSQAPKLLFHYYDKDFNNEADTPDNFQSRRPNTSFCFLDIRSPGLGDTAMYLCATSRDLSYNEQFFGPGTRLTVL.

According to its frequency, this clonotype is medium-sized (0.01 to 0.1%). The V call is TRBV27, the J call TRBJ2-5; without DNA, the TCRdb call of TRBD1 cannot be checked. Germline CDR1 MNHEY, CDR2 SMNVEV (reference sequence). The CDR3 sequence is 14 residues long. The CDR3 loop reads CASSLRLGGETQYF.

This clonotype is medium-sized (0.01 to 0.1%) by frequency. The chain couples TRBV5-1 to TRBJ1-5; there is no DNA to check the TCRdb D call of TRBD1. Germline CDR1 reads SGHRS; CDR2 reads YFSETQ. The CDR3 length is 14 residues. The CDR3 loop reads CASSLGTGGAAQHF.

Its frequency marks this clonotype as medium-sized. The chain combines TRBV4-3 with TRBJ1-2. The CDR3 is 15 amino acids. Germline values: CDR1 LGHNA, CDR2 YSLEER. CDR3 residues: CASSLSQRMDYGYTF.

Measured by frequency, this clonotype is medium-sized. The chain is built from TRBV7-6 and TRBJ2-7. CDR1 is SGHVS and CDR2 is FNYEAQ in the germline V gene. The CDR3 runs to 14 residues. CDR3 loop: CASSLTDGSYEQYF.

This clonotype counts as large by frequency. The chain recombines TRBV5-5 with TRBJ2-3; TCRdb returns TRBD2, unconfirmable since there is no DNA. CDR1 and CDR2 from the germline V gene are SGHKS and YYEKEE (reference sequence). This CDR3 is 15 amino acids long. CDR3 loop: CASSPQRVEMDTQYF. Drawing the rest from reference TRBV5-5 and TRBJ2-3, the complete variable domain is DAGVTQSPTHLIKTRGQQVTLRCSPISGHKSVSWYQQVLGQGPQFIFQYYEKEERGRGNFPDRFSARQFPNYSSELNVNALLLGDSALYLCASSPQRVEMDTQYFGPGTRLTVL.

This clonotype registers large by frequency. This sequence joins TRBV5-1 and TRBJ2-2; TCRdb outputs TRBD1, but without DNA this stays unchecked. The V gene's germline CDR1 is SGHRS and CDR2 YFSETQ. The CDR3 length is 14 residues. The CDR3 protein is CASSLSGDTGELFF.

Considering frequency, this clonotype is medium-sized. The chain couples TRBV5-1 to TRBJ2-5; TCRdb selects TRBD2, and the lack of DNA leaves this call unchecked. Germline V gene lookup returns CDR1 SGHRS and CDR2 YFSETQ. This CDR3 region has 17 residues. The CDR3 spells CASSLEAVGATGETQYF.